These 8 T cell receptor beta chains were all obtained from the same sample, sequenced in a study of T cells expressing NK-cell markers. TCRdb re-analyzed the 5' RACE reads; it lists each CDR3 protein once, without DNA. The sample features roughly 450,000 distinct CDR3 sequences, with 1.4% in its top ten. Source material: blood T cells: a sorted CD56 or NKG2C T cell subset, CD4+ or CD8+ T cells, or bulk PBMC T cells (not recorded which). The receptors originated from a woman aged 50 to 60 in good health.

The rearrangement joins TRBV9 to TRBJ2-1. The CDR3 covers 14 residues. Per the germline V gene, CDR1 is SGDLS and CDR2 is YYNGEE. The CDR3 is CASSVDGVLNEQFF.

The chain uses TRBV6-5 and TRBJ1-2; TCRdb outputs TRBD1, but without DNA this stays unchecked. Germline V gene sequence: CDR1 MNHEY, CDR2 SVGAGI. CDR3 size: 13 residues. The CDR3 loop reads CASSVLGDYGYTF.

The chain employs TRBV14 and TRBJ2-3. Germline V CDR1 and CDR2: SGHDN, FVKESK. The CDR3 sequence is 13 residues long. CDR3: CASSPAATDTQYF.

The chain has TRBV12-3 or TRBV12-4 and TRBJ2-2; TCRdb lists TRBD2, though no DNA is available to test this call. CDR3 size: 15 residues. CDR3 amino acids: CASSPGLAEGGELFF.

The chain recombines TRBV7-8 with TRBJ2-6; TCRdb reports TRBD1, a call that lacks DNA to check it against. The CDR3 totals 17 residues. CDR1 and CDR2 from the germline V gene are SGHVS and FQNEAQ. CDR3: CASSPRAGGAGANVLTF.

The chain employs TRBV24-1 and TRBJ2-7; TCRdb returns TRBD2, unconfirmable since there is no DNA. Germline CDR1 KGHDR, CDR2 SFDVKD. This CDR3 has 15 amino acids. The CDR3: CATSDPTSGRFEQYF.

The V gene is TRBV2, the J gene TRBJ2-1; with no DNA, the TCRdb D assignment of TRBD2 cannot be verified. The CDR3 sequence is 16 residues long. CDR1 SNHLY and CDR2 FYNNEI come from the germline V gene. CDR3 amino acids: CASSAGRTRGYNEQFF.

The CDR3 loop is CASGGRGNQPQHF. This sequence joins TRBV30 and TRBJ1-5; no DNA is available, so the TRBD1 call from TCRdb remains unchecked. Germline CDR1 GTSNPN, CDR2 SVGIG (reference sequence). This CDR3 contains 13 residues.